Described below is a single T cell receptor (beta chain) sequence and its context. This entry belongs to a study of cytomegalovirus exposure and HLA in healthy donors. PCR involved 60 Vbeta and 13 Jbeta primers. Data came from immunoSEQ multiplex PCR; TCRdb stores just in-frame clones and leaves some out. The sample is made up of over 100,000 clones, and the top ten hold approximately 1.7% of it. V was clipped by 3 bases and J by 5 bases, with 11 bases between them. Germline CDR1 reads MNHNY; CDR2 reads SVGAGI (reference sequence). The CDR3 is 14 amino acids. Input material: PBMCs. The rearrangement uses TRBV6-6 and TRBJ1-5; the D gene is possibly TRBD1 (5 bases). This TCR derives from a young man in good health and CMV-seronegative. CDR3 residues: CASSYRGGDQPQHF. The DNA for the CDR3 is TGTGCCAGCAGTTATCGGGGCGGGGATCAGCCCCAGCATTTT.